This T cell receptor beta chain was captured in a study of T-cell reconstitution after alpha-beta-depleted transplantation in children. Deletions cut 6 bases from V and 4 bases from J, with 22 bases between. Germline assignment: CDR1 DFQATT and CDR2 SNEGSKA (reference sequence). There are 16 residues in the CDR3. Ten or more counts support this clonotype. It was with unique molecular identifiers that the TCRbeta library was prepared. One entry per CDR3 protein, called by TCRdb with MiXCR from the PCR reads. The profile shows around 600,000 distinct CDR3 sequences, roughly 17% of them singletons. This receptor was taken from a human donor who donated a stem cell graft to a child with acute myeloid leukemia. The rearrangement links TRBV20-1 to TRBJ1-5; D gene uncertain. The sequencing here drew on PBMCs from the stem cell graft donor, taken from the stem cell graft. CDR3 sequence: CSATGRKEGLNQPQHF. DNA for the CDR3: TGCAGTGCCACTGGGCGGAAGGAGGGCTTGAATCAGCCCCAGCATTTT.